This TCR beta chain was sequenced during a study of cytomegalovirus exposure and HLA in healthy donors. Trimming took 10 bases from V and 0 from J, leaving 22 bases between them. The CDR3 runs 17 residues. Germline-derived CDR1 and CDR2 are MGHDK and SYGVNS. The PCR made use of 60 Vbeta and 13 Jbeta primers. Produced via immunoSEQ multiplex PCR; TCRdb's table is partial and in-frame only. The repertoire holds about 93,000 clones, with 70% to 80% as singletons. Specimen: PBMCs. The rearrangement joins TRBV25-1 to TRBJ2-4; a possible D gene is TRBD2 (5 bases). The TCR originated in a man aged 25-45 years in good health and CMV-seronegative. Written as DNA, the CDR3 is TGTGCCAACCCAGTGTATAGGGAGCGGACAGCCAAAAACATTCAGTACTTC. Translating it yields CANPVYRERTAKNIQYF.